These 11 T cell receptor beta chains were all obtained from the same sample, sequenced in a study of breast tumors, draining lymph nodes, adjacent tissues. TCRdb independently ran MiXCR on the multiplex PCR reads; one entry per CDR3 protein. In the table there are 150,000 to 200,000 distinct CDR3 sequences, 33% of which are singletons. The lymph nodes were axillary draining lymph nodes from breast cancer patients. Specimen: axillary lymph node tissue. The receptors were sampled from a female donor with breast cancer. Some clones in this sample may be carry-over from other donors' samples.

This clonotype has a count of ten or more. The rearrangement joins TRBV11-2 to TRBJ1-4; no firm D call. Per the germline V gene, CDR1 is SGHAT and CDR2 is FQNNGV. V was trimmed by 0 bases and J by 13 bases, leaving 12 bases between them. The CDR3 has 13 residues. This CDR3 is CASSLEAPLTLFF. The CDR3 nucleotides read TGTGCCAGCAGCTTAGAGGCTCCGTTAACACTGTTTTTT. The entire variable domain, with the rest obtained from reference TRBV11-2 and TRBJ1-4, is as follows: EAGVAQSPRYKIIEKRQSVAFWCNPISGHATLYWYQQILGQGPKLLIQFQNNGVVDDSQLPKDRFSAERLKGVDSTLKIQPAKLEDSAVYLCASSLEAPLTLFFGSGTQLSVL.

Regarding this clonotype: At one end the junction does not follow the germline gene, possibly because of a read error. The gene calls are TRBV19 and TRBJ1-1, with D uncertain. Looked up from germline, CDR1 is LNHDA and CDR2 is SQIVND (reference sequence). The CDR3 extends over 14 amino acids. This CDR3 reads CASGIVGGATEAFF. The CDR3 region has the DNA TGTGCCAGTGGTATAGTAGGCGGCGCCACTGAAGCTTTCTTT.

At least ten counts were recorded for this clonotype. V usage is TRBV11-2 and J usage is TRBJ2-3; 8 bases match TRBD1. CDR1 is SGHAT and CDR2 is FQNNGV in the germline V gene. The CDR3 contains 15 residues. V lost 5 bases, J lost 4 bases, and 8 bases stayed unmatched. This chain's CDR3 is CASSPDRGLADTQYF. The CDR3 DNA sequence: TGTGCCAGCAGCCCCGACAGGGGACTTGCAGATACGCAGTATTTT. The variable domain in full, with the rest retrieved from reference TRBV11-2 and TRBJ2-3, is EAGVAQSPRYKIIEKRQSVAFWCNPISGHATLYWYQQILGQGPKLLIQFQNNGVVDDSQLPKDRFSAERLKGVDSTLKIQPAKLEDSAVYLCASSPDRGLADTQYFGPGTRLTVL.

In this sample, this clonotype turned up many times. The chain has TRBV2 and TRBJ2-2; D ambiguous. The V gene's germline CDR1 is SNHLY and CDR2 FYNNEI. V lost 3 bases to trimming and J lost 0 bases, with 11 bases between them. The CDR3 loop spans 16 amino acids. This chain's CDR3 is CASSEVPATNTGELFF. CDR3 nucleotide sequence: TGTGCCAGCAGTGAGGTACCAGCAACGAACACCGGGGAGCTGTTTTTT.

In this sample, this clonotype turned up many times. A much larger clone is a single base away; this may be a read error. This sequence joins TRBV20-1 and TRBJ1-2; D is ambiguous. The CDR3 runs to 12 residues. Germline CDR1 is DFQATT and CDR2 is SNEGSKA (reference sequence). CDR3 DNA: TGCAGTGCGCCACGAGAAAACTATGGCTCCACCTTC. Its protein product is CSAPRENYGSTF.

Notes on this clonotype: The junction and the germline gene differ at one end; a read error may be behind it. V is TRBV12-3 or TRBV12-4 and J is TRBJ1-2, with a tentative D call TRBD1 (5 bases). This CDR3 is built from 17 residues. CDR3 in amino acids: CASSLKIWGSPNHGCTF. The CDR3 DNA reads TGTGCCAGTAGCCTAAAGATTTGGGGGAGTCCTAACCATGGCTGCACCTTC.

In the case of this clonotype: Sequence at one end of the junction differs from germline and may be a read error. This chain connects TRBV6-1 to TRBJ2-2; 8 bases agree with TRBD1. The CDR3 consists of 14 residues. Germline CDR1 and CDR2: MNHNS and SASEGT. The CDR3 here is CAGRGLVYTGELFF. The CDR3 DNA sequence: TGTGCCGGCAGGGGGCTGGTGTACACCGGGGAGCTGTTTTTT.

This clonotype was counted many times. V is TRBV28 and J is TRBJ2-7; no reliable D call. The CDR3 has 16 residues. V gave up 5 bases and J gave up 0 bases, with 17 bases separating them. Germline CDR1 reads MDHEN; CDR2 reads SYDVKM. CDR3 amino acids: CASSAAPQQLSYEQYF. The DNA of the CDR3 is TGTGCCAGCAGTGCAGCACCACAGCAACTCTCCTACGAGCAGTACTTC.

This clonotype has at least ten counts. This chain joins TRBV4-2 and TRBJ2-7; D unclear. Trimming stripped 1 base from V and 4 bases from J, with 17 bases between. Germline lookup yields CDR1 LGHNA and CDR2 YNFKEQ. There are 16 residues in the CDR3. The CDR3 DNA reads TGTGCCAGCAGCCAAGGCGCCGTGAATCCTACGTACGAGCAGTACTTC. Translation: CASSQGAVNPTYEQYF.

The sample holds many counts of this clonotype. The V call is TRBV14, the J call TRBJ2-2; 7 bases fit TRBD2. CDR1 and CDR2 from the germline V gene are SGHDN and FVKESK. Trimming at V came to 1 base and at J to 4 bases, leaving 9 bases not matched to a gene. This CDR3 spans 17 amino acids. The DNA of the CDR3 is TGTGCCAGCAGCCAAGTCTGGCGGGGGACCTCCACCGGGGAGCTGTTTTTT. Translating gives CASSQVWRGTSTGELFF.

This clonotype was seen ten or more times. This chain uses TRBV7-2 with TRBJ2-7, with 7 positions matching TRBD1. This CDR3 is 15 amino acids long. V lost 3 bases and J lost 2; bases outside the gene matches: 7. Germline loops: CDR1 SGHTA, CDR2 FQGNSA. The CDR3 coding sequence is TGTGCCAGCAGCTTTGGAGTGGGACAGCCCTACGAGCAGTACTTC. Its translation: CASSFGVGQPYEQYF. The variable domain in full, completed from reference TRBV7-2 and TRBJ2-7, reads GAGVSQSPSNKVTEKGKDVELRCDPISGHTALYWYRQSLGQGLEFLIYFQGNSAPDKSGLPSDRFSAERTGGSVSTLTIQRTQQEDSAVYLCASSFGVGQPYEQYFGPGTRLTVT.